This passage covers 26 T cell receptor beta chains from one sample sequenced in a study of regulatory T cells in long-lasting Graves disease. Arm-PCR with iRepertoire HTBI primers amplified the CDR3 regions for these TCR beta libraries. TCRdb passed the multiplex PCR reads through MiXCR, listing each CDR3 protein once. The table lists about 240,000 distinct CDR3 sequences, over 20% of them singletons, with approximately 15% in the top ten. Time point here: newly diagnosed GD, antithyroid drugs for less than 3 months. From PBMCs, RNA was extracted and then used to make the TCR library. The starting material was peripheral blood mononuclear cells (PBMCs), obtained at new diagnosis, from a patient treated with antithyroid drugs. These receptors originate from a female donor with Graves disease.

This clonotype has a count of ten or more. This chain uses TRBV9 with TRBJ1-5; D is ambiguous. Per germline, CDR1 SGDLS and CDR2 YYNGEE. Trimming removed 0 bases at V and 1 base at J, with 11 bases between. The CDR3 covers 16 residues. Written as DNA, the CDR3 is TGTGCCAGCAGCGTAGGTACGGGTCTGAGCAATCAGCCCCAGCATTTT. It is translated as CASSVGTGLSNQPQHF.

This clonotype was picked up a small number of times. This chain joins TRBV19 and TRBJ2-7; TRBD1 aligns across 7 bases. Germline V gene data show CDR1 as LNHDA and CDR2 as SQIVND (reference sequence). With 5 bases clipped from V and 2 bases from J, the junction kept 6 bases outside the gene matches. This CDR3 is built from 14 residues. CDR3 in DNA: TGTGCCAGTAGTTGGGACAGCCGTACCTACGAGCAGTACTTC. Translation: CASSWDSRTYEQYF.

This clonotype was counted ten times or more. The gene calls are TRBV12-3 or TRBV12-4 and TRBJ2-5; D remains ambiguous. The CDR3 totals 14 residues. Between the trimmed V and J ends, which lost 2 bases and 3 bases, there was a span of 10 bases. In nucleotides, the CDR3 is TGTGCCAGCAGTTTATCTGGGGTTAAAGAGACCCAGTACTTC. Its protein is CASSLSGVKETQYF.

Ten or more counts support this clonotype. This chain links TRBV30 with TRBJ2-1; no clear D gene. Trimming removed 2 bases at V and 3 bases at J, with 5 bases between. The CDR3 loop spans 12 amino acids. CDR1 and CDR2 (germline): GTSNPN, SVGIG (reference sequence). This CDR3 is CAWSLNYNEQFF. The CDR3 region has the DNA TGTGCCTGGAGTTTGAACTACAATGAGCAGTTCTTC.

DNA for the CDR3: TGTGCCAGCAGTTACTCGGAGTGGGGAGGCGAGCAGTACTTC. Protein: CASSYSEWGGEQYF. The V call is TRBV6-2 or TRBV6-3, the J call TRBJ2-7, with D possibly TRBD2 on 6 matching bases. The CDR3 runs to 14 residues. The V end was cut by 0 bases, the J end by 6 bases, with 12 bases between. Germline loops: CDR1 MNHEY, CDR2 SVGEGT.

This clonotype has ten or more counts. This chain uses TRBV7-9 with TRBJ2-1; D perhaps matches TRBD2 (5 bases). CDR3 length equals 16 residues. Trimming took 5 bases from V and 5 from J, leaving 19 bases between them. Germline-derived CDR1 and CDR2 are SEHNR and FQNEAQ (reference sequence). CDR3: CASSHWTGKLDNEQFF. DNA of the CDR3: TGTGCCAGCAGCCATTGGACGGGGAAGCTAGACAATGAGCAGTTCTTC.

This clonotype has ten or more counts. The chain links TRBV7-9 to TRBJ2-7; D may be TRBD2 (7 bases). Per germline, CDR1 SEHNR and CDR2 FQNEAQ (reference sequence). Between the trimmed V and J ends, which lost 5 bases and 7 bases, there was a span of 21 bases. This CDR3 comprises 15 residues. CDR3 in DNA: TGTGCCAGCAGCCAAGTGGGGGGGGCAGGTAGGGAGCAGTACTTC. It translates to CASSQVGGAGREQYF.

In DNA form, the CDR3 reads TGTGCCAGCAGCTTACCGGACATACCTGACGAGCAGTACTTC. As protein: CASSLPDIPDEQYF. The rearrangement links TRBV7-6 to TRBJ2-7; maybe TRBD1 (5 bases). V lost 2 bases and J 5 bases, leaving 13 bases between the germline ends. Germline V gives CDR1 SGHVS, CDR2 FNYEAQ. This CDR3 has 14 amino acids.

This clonotype was counted many times. V usage is TRBV5-6 and J usage is TRBJ1-6, with D uncertain. Germline assignment: CDR1 SGHDT and CDR2 YYEEEE. This CDR3 is 14 amino acids long. Trimming removed 0 bases at V and 6 bases at J, with 7 bases between. The CDR3 region is CASSLESFNSPLHF. In DNA, the CDR3 is TGTGCCAGCAGCTTGGAGTCTTTTAATTCACCCCTCCACTTT.

This clonotype was picked up a small number of times. V is TRBV30 and J is TRBJ1-1; D not resolved. Germline loops: CDR1 GTSNPN, CDR2 SVGIG (reference sequence). V shed 1 base and J shed 9 bases, with 12 bases lying between them. This CDR3 spans 12 amino acids. CDR3 amino acids: CAWSGAGRKAFF. The CDR3 coding sequence is TGTGCCTGGAGTGGGGCGGGTAGGAAAGCTTTCTTT. The complete variable domain, with remaining parts taken from reference TRBV30 and TRBJ1-1, reads SQTIHQWPATLVQPVGSPLSLECTVEGTSNPNLYWYRQAAGRGLQLLFYSVGIGQISSEVPQNLSASRPQDRQFILSSKKLLLSDSGFYLCAWSGAGRKAFFGQGTRLTVV.

At least ten counts were recorded for this clonotype. The rearrangement uses TRBV19 and TRBJ2-2; the match to TRBD1 covers 11 bases. Germline loops: CDR1 LNHDA, CDR2 SQIVND (reference sequence). V lost 7 bases and J lost 1; bases outside the gene matches: 2. The CDR3 length is 15 residues. DNA of the CDR3: TGTGCCAGTACGGGACAGGGGGAGAACACCGGGGAGCTGTTTTTT. Protein: CASTGQGENTGELFF. The variable domain in full, with the rest retrieved from reference TRBV19 and TRBJ2-2, is DGGITQSPKYLFRKEGQNVTLSCEQNLNHDAMYWYRQDPGQGLRLIYYSQIVNDFQKGDIAEGYSVSREKKESFPLTVTSAQKNPTAFYLCASTGQGENTGELFFGEGSRLTVL.

Many counts were recorded for this clonotype. The chain is built from TRBV12-3 or TRBV12-4 and TRBJ2-5, with 8 bases matching TRBD1. V lost 2 bases, J lost 1 base, and 9 bases stayed unmatched. The CDR3 runs 17 residues. CDR3 sequence (DNA): TGTGCCAGCAGTTTAATGGCGGGACAGGTGTTCCAAGAGACCCAGTACTTC. This codes for CASSLMAGQVFQETQYF.

In its sample, this clonotype was seen many times. Its ends do not fully match the called genes, so a read error is possible. The genes are TRBV4-1 and TRBJ1-5; possible D gene TRBD1, 6 bases. CDR1 and CDR2 from the germline V gene are MGHRA and YSYEKL. CDR3 length: 15 residues. The CDR3 loop is CASSQETGRNRPQHF. The CDR3 DNA reads TGCGCCAGCAGCCAGGAGACAGGTCGAAATCGGCCCCAGCATTTT.

About this clonotype itself: This is likely an artifact of a read error, given a far larger clone one base away. No conserved phenylalanine or tryptophan ends this CDR3, so it is likely a read error. The CDR3, as DNA: TGTGCCAGCAGCAGAGTACTTGGACTAGCGAGCTCCTACAATGAGCAGTTCCTC. Amino acid sequence: CASSRVLGLASSYNEQFL. The chain is built from TRBV7-9 and TRBJ2-1, with TRBD2 matching over 9 bases. In germline, CDR1 is SEHNR, CDR2 FQNEAQ (reference sequence). This CDR3 comprises 18 residues. The V and J ends lost 5 bases and 0 bases, in that order; junction bases with no gene match: 11.

The V and J genes are TRBV3-1 and TRBJ1-2; D remains unclear. Germline V gene data show CDR1 as LGHDT and CDR2 as YNNKEL (reference sequence). Trimming removed 2 bases at V and 5 bases at J, with 6 bases between. The CDR3 spans 12 residues. Here the CDR3 reads CASSQRVYGYTF. CDR3 coding DNA: TGTGCCAGCAGCCAACGGGTTTATGGCTACACCTTC.

The rearrangement joins TRBV6-1 to TRBJ1-6, with D possibly TRBD1 on 5 matching bases. CDR1 and CDR2 (germline): MNHNS, SASEGT. CDR3 length: 15 amino acids. Between the trimmed V and J ends, which lost 2 bases and 8 bases, there was a span of 13 bases. CDR3 nucleotide sequence: TGTGCCAGCAGTGAAATGTTCCAGGGAGATTCACCCCTCCACTTT. It translates to CASSEMFQGDSPLHF.

This clonotype has at least ten counts. J is TRBJ1-6 and V is TRBV18; a possible D gene is TRBD1 (6 bases). V gave up 2 bases and J gave up 7 bases, with 18 bases separating them. The CDR3 is 17 amino acids. CDR1 and CDR2 from the germline V gene are KGHSH and LQKENI. This CDR3 reads CASSPYQGPSENSPLHF. In nucleotides, the CDR3 is TGTGCCAGCTCACCATACCAGGGGCCCTCTGAGAATTCACCCCTCCACTTT.

This clonotype was recorded many times. The chain employs TRBV4-3 and TRBJ2-7; 9 positions match TRBD2. With V trimmed by 0 bases and J by 2 bases, 5 bases remained unmatched. The CDR3 covers 16 residues. Germline lookup yields CDR1 LGHNA and CDR2 YSLEER. CDR3 protein: CASSQDRAGGAYEQYF. The CDR3 DNA follows: TGCGCCAGCAGCCAAGATCGGGCGGGGGGGGCCTACGAGCAGTACTTC.

This clonotype has a count of ten or more. The chain employs TRBV7-2 and TRBJ1-5, with D perhaps TRBD1 (5 bases). The germline gives CDR1 SGHTA, CDR2 FQGNSA. Trimming cost V 6 bases and J 7 bases, with 16 bases left between them. This CDR3 is built from 14 residues. The CDR3 DNA follows: TGTGCCAGCAGTCAAAACCAGGGTCAGCAGCCCCAGCATTTT. Translating it yields CASSQNQGQQPQHF.

The table lists this clonotype with a few counts. The chain couples TRBV20-1 to TRBJ2-3, with TRBD2 matching over 11 bases. The V gene end was trimmed by 6 bases and the J gene end by 0 bases; junction bases not matched to a gene: 11. The CDR3 sequence is 17 residues long. In germline, CDR1 is DFQATT, CDR2 SNEGSKA (reference sequence). The CDR3 is CSAKSTGLADSTDTQYF. CDR3 nucleotides: TGCAGTGCAAAAAGCACGGGACTAGCGGATAGCACAGATACGCAGTATTTT.

The V call is TRBV24-1, the J call TRBJ2-3, with TRBD1 matching 8 bases. Germline lookup yields CDR1 KGHDR and CDR2 SFDVKD. The CDR3 spans 19 residues. J lost 2 bases, V lost 0 bases, and 12 bases had no gene match. The CDR3 DNA is TGTGCCACCAGTGATTTGTGGGCGACAGGGGCGCCTGACACAGATACGCAGTATTTT. It is translated as CATSDLWATGAPDTDTQYF.

The sample holds many counts of this clonotype. The rearrangement links TRBV15 to TRBJ1-5, with D perhaps TRBD1 (5 bases). This CDR3 spans 16 amino acids. Trimming stripped 3 bases from V and 3 bases from J, with 15 bases between. Germline V gene lookup returns CDR1 LNHNV and CDR2 YYDKDF (reference sequence). The CDR3 nucleotides are TGTGCCACCAGCAGTAGGGGATGGAGGGACAATCAGCCCCAGCATTTT. This sequence encodes CATSSRGWRDNQPQHF.

The chain joins TRBV27 to TRBJ1-6; possibly TRBD1 for D (6 bases). CDR3 size: 17 residues. The germline gives CDR1 MNHEY, CDR2 SMNVEV (reference sequence). V lost 1 base, J lost 4 bases, and 14 bases lay in between. The CDR3, as DNA: TGTGCCAGCAGTTTATTCGGGGCAGGGGCTTATAATTCACCCCTCCACTTT. Its protein is CASSLFGAGAYNSPLHF.

This clonotype was seen only a few times. The chain recombines TRBV4-1 with TRBJ1-4; D gene ambiguous. V was pared by 1 base and J by 5 bases, with 17 bases between. CDR1 is MGHRA and CDR2 is YSYEKL in the germline V gene. This CDR3 contains 17 residues. For the CDR3, the DNA is TGCGCCAGCAGCCAAGGTTTACGAAGCGGGCCAAATGAAAAACTGTTTTTT. Translating gives CASSQGLRSGPNEKLFF.

V gene TRBV4-3 combines with J gene TRBJ2-3; TRBD1 matches 9 bases. CDR3 length: 18 residues. Trimming cost V 2 bases and J 0 bases; bases outside gene matches: 9. The V gene's germline CDR1 is LGHNA and CDR2 YSLEER. CDR3 loop: CASSQITGGFASTDTQYF. CDR3 DNA: TGCGCCAGCAGCCAAATCACAGGGGGCTTTGCTAGCACAGATACGCAGTATTTT.

This clonotype was detected many times. The rearrangement uses TRBV6-1 and TRBJ2-7; no clear D. Trimming cost V 8 bases and J 4 bases, with 15 bases left between them. The CDR3 consists of 13 residues. Germline CDR1 and CDR2: MNHNS and SASEGT. The chain's CDR3 is CASLADTTYEQYF. Here the CDR3 DNA reads TGTGCCAGCTTAGCCGACACCACGTACGAGCAGTACTTC.